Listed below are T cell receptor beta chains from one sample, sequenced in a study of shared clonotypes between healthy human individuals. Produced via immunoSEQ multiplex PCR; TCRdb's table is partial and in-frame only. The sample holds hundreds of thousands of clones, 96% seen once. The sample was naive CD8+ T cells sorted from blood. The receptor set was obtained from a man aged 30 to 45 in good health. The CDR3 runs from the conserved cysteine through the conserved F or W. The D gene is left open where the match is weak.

CDR3: CASSPTGGGYEQYF
V: TRBV7-6
D: TRBD2
J: TRBJ2-7

CDR3: CASSYLGGSTVGELFF
V: TRBV6-5
D: TRBD2
J: TRBJ2-2

CDR3: CASSPLGDEKLFF
V: TRBV27
D: .
J: TRBJ1-4

CDR3: CASSYMAGLAGDYEQYF
V: TRBV7-9
D: TRBD2
J: TRBJ2-7

CDR3: CAWSVGTSGTYEQYF
V: TRBV30
D: TRBD2
J: TRBJ2-7

CDR3: CASSYGGDRVYEQYF
V: TRBV27
D: TRBD1
J: TRBJ2-7

CDR3: CASSPVFLGEQFF
V: TRBV7-2
D: .
J: TRBJ2-1

CDR3: CSLRWRAETQYF
V: TRBV29-1
D: .
J: TRBJ2-5

CDR3: CASSSATGSNQPQHF
V: TRBV27
D: .
J: TRBJ1-5

CDR3: CASRVEGAYEQYF
V: TRBV28
D: .
J: TRBJ2-7

CDR3: CASRLAGFRGEQFF
V: TRBV14
D: .
J: TRBJ2-1

CDR3: CASSLGAGDEAFF
V: TRBV11-2
D: .
J: TRBJ1-1

CDR3: CASSVRAGKETQYF
V: TRBV9
D: .
J: TRBJ2-5

CDR3: CASISVEGGAYEQYF
V: TRBV27
D: .
J: TRBJ2-7

CDR3: CASSVEGAHEQYF
V: TRBV13
D: TRBD1
J: TRBJ2-7

CDR3: CAWSVGLGVGEKLFF
V: TRBV30
D: .
J: TRBJ1-4

CDR3: CASSVEWSGANVLTF
V: TRBV9
D: .
J: TRBJ2-6

CDR3: CASSLLGSSYNEQFF
V: TRBV27
D: .
J: TRBJ2-1

CDR3: CASTLGPTGELFF
V: TRBV6-5
D: .
J: TRBJ2-2

CDR3: CASSPILAGMARDNEQFF
V: TRBV19
D: TRBD2
J: TRBJ2-1

CDR3: CASLADNYNEQFF
V: TRBV25-1
D: TRBD2
J: TRBJ2-1

CDR3: CASSVDIGGNYNEQFF
V: TRBV9
D: .
J: TRBJ2-1

CDR3: CASSRVPTSGDLSYEQYF
V: TRBV4-1
D: TRBD2
J: TRBJ2-7

CDR3: CASRGGLGQPQHF
V: TRBV27
D: .
J: TRBJ1-5

CDR3: CSVWEVNTEAFF
V: TRBV29-1
D: .
J: TRBJ1-1

CDR3: CASSLNTEAFF
V: TRBV13
D: .
J: TRBJ1-1

CDR3: CASRTALAGDYEQYF
V: TRBV7-9
D: TRBD2
J: TRBJ2-7

CDR3: CASTSGVGEAFF
V: TRBV27
D: .
J: TRBJ1-1

CDR3: CASSLPLTGYYGYTF
V: TRBV9
D: .
J: TRBJ1-2

CDR3: CASSPWGSEGDEQFF
V: TRBV9
D: .
J: TRBJ2-1

CDR3: CASSLAKVNEQFF
V: TRBV5-1
D: .
J: TRBJ2-1

CDR3: CAWSVHVLEKLFF
V: TRBV30
D: .
J: TRBJ1-4

CDR3: CACSGGYNEQFF
V: TRBV7-2
D: TRBD2
J: TRBJ2-1

CDR3: CASSRPPGRGFTDTQYF
V: TRBV28
D: TRBD2
J: TRBJ2-3

CDR3: CSVVGEKLFF
V: TRBV29-1
D: .
J: TRBJ1-4

CDR3: CASSPGSGSYNEQFF
V: TRBV18
D: .
J: TRBJ2-1

CDR3: CASSQRDRGVETQYF
V: TRBV18
D: TRBD1
J: TRBJ2-5

CDR3: CASRPTKSSGSSYNEQFF
V: TRBV19
D: TRBD2
J: TRBJ2-1

CDR3: CASSAGLADGYTF
V: TRBV5-6
D: .
J: TRBJ1-2

CDR3: CASSLGRSQPQHF
V: TRBV27
D: .
J: TRBJ1-5

CDR3: CASSPASQRMWEQFF
V: TRBV7-9
D: .
J: TRBJ2-1

CDR3: CASSDEGEYGYTF
V: TRBV6-4
D: .
J: TRBJ1-2

CDR3: CASSKDLRTQYF
V: TRBV7-9
D: .
J: TRBJ2-3

CDR3: CASSYKGSYEQYF
V: TRBV6-5
D: .
J: TRBJ2-7

CDR3: CAWTGGLTDTQYF
V: TRBV30
D: TRBD2
J: TRBJ2-3

CDR3: CASSRSGSEQFF
V: TRBV5-1
D: .
J: TRBJ2-1

CDR3: CASSNSGGKNYGYTF
V: TRBV7-9
D: TRBD1
J: TRBJ1-2

CDR3: CASKGQGNAEAFF
V: TRBV4-1
D: .
J: TRBJ1-1